This T cell receptor beta chain was captured by sequencing in a study of shared T cell receptors in the human thymus. Generated by immunoSEQ multiplex PCR, the TCRdb table keeps only in-frame clones and is missing some. The sample shows hundreds of thousands of clones, approximately 89% of them seen only once. The V gene's germline CDR1 is SNHLY and CDR2 FYNNEI. CDR3 length: 18 amino acids. J was trimmed by 2 bases and V by 1 base; bases with no gene match: 7. These data also formed part of another study, on human thymus T cells. This second study says: Among the donors, all were healthy Finnish infants having corrective surgery for congenital heart defects. It was from resections taken during corrective heart surgery that the thymus tissue came. Thymic and blood repertoires appeared to display a bias in their usage of V and J genes. Thymic repertoires overlap heavily among unrelated individuals, related research has reported.

The chain is built from TRBV2 and TRBJ2-6; 8 nucleotides agree with TRBD1. The receptor was isolated from a boy in the first two years of life with a congenital heart defect. Material for sequencing was thymocytes. The CDR3 is CASSEVDRDQTGANVLTF. CDR3 bases: TGTGCCAGCAGTGAAGTGGACAGGGACCAAACTGGGGCCAACGTCCTGACTTTC.